This T cell receptor (beta chain) was observed in a study of blood T cell repertoires in COVID-19. Study-level information: The cDNA or gDNA used as material had been derived from T cells, B-cell-depleted T cells, or PBMCs.

V dropped 0 bases and J dropped 0; count of bases not matched to a gene: 9. The CDR3 covers 18 residues. Per the germline V gene, CDR1 is LGHNA and CDR2 is YSLEER. Repertoires were generated with immunoSEQ multiplex PCR, while TCRdb's copy carries only in-frame clones and drops some. The table lists 25,000 to 40,000 clones, 85% to 90% of them singletons. This rearrangement joins TRBV4-3 to TRBJ2-7, with 9 bases identical to TRBD2. The sequence came from a human donor with active COVID-19. The donor label of this sample is uncertain. Sequenced input: peripheral blood. This chain's CDR3 is CASSQETVSGGPSYEQYF. Written as DNA, the CDR3 is TGCGCCAGCAGCCAAGAAACGGTCAGCGGGGGGCCCTCCTACGAGCAGTACTTC.